In its sample, the clone carrying this T cell receptor (beta chain) was seen many times. TCRdb fed the RACE reads into MiXCR, producing one record per CDR3 protein. The sample records tens of thousands of distinct CDR3 sequences, 9.5% to 15% being singletons. The sample comes from a study of human T cells and chemical hapten exposure. Noted time point: pre-sensitization, week 0. Treatment given: therapeutic diphenylcyclopropenone sensitization with weekly scalp DPC. Blood collection took place prior to placing each patch test. Donors were 18 to 70-year-old alopecia patients suitable for DPC. The CDR3 has 15 residues. V lost 6 bases, J lost 0 bases, and 4 bases stayed unmatched. The germline V gene has CDR1 LNHDA and CDR2 SQIVND (reference sequence).

This clonotype was obtained from a woman in her 30s with alopecia areata. Some clones in this sample may be carry-over from other donors' samples. The specimen comprised whole blood, sampled in connection with sensitization to the hapten diphenylcyclopropenone (DPC). This sequence joins TRBV19 and TRBJ2-4; 8 bases are a match to TRBD1. The CDR3 loop is CASRAGGAAKNIQYF. The CDR3 DNA is TGTGCCAGTAGGGCAGGGGGCGCAGCCAAAAACATTCAGTACTTC.